This T cell receptor beta chain emerged from a study of beta chain features in type 1 diabetes. This clone showed up just a few times. After removal of 3 bases from V and 3 bases from J, the junction contained 9 bases not matched to a gene. The CDR3 extends over 16 amino acids. Germline loops: CDR1 LNHDA, CDR2 SQIVND (reference sequence). The sequenced template was cDNA made from the entire isolated RNA. The repertoire was sequenced with immunoSEQ multiplex PCR; TCRdb's copy has only in-frame clones and lacks some. The sample records nearly 250,000 clones, around 14% being singletons. Using CD45RO/CCR7/CD25/CD127/CD95/CD27, CD4+ naive, central memory, regulatory and stem cell-like memory cells were sorted. The authors obtained over 98% purity in all sorted populations.

Sequenced sample: naive CD4+ T cells from blood. The TCR comes from a woman in her forties in good health. This rearrangement joins TRBV19 to TRBJ2-7; 9 nucleotides match TRBD1. The DNA of the CDR3 is TGTGCCAGTAGTATGGCCACAGGGGGCAACGGCTACGAGCAGTACTTC. It translates to CASSMATGGNGYEQYF.